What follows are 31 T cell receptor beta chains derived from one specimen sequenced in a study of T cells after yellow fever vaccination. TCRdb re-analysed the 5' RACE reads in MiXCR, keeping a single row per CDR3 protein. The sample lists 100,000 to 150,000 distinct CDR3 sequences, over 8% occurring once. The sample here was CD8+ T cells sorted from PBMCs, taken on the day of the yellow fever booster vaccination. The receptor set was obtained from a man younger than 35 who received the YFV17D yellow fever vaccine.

DNA of the CDR3: TGTGCCAGCACCATAGCGGGGTTTATGAACACCGGGGAGCTGTTTTTT. It encodes CASTIAGFMNTGELFF. J is TRBJ2-2 and V is TRBV6-5, with 8 bases aligning to TRBD2. Germline CDR1 reads MNHEY; CDR2 reads SVGAGI. Trimming at V came to 7 bases and at J to 1 base, leaving 8 bases not matched to a gene. This CDR3 has 16 amino acids.

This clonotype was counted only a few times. CDR3 nucleotides: TGTGCCAGTACTCCACGAGGGGCAACCTACGAGCAGTACTTC. This sequence encodes CASTPRGATYEQYF. The chain links TRBV19 to TRBJ2-7; the D gene could be TRBD1 or TRBD2 (5 bases each). The V gene lost 7 bases and the J gene lost 2 bases, with 15 bases spanning the gap. The CDR3 has 14 residues. Germline-derived CDR1 and CDR2 are LNHDA and SQIVND (reference sequence).

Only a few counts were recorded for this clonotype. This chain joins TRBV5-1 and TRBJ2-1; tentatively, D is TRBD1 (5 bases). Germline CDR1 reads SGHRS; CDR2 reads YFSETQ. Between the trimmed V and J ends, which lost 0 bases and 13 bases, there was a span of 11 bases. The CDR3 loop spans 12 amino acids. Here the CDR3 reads CASSLEGKDQFF. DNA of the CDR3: TGCGCCAGCAGCTTGGAGGGGAAGGATCAGTTCTTC.

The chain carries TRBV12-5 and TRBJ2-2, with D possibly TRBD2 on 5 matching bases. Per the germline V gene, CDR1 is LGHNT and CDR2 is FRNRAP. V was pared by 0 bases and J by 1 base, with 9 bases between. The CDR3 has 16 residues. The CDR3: CASGLVLRENTGELFF. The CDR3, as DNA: TGTGCTAGTGGTTTGGTACTACGGGAGAACACCGGGGAGCTGTTTTTT. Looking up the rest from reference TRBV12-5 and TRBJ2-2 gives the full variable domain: DARVTQTPRHKVTEMGQEVTMRCQPILGHNTVFWYRQTMMQGLELLAYFRNRAPLDDSGMPKDRFSAEMPDATLATLKIQPSEPRDSAVYFCASGLVLRENTGELFFGEGSRLTVL.

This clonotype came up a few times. Written as DNA, the CDR3 is TGCGCCAGCAGCCAAGACAGGGAATCATATCCTGGAAACACCATATATTTT. Protein sequence: CASSQDRESYPGNTIYF. The chain is built from TRBV4-3 and TRBJ1-3; D is perhaps TRBD1 (5 bases). The CDR3 is 17 amino acids. Germline loops: CDR1 LGHNA, CDR2 YSLEER. Trimming took 0 bases from V and 2 from J, leaving 14 bases between them.

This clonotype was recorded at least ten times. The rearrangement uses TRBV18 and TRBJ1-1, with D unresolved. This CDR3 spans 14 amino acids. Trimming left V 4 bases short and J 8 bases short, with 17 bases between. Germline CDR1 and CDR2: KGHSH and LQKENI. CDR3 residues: CASSQEPTPGEAFF. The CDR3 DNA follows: TGTGCCAGCTCACAGGAGCCTACCCCCGGAGAAGCTTTCTTT.

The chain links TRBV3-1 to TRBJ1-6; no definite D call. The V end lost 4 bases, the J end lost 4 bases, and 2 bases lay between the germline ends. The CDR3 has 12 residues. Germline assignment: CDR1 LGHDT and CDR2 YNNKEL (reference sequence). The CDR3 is CASSPYNSPLHF. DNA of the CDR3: TGTGCCAGCAGCCCATATAATTCACCCCTCCACTTT.

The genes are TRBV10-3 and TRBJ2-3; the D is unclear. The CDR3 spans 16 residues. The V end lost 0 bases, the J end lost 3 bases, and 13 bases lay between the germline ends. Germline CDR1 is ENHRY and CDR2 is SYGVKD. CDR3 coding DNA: TGTGCCATCAGTGAGTCCTTTTTAGGGCCAACAGATACGCAGTATTTT. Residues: CAISESFLGPTDTQYF.

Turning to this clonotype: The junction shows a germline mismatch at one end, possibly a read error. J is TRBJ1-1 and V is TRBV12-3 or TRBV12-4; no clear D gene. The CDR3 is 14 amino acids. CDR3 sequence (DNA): TGTGCCAGCAGTTCCCTGGGAGGAGGCGCTGATGCTTTCTTT. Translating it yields CASSSLGGGADAFF.

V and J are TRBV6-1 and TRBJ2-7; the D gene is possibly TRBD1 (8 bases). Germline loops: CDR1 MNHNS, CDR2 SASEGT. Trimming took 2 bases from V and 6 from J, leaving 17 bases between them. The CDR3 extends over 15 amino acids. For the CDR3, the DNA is TGTGCCAGCAGTGAAAAGAGTACAGGGGGGGCCGAGCAGTACTTC. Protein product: CASSEKSTGGAEQYF.

Written as DNA, the CDR3 is TGTGCCAGCAGTTTAGGAGGGGCCAATGAAGCTTTCTTT. Translation gives CASSLGGANEAFF. The V call is TRBV12-3 or TRBV12-4, the J call TRBJ1-1; maybe TRBD1 (5 bases). V shed 1 base and J shed 7 bases, with 10 bases lying between them. The CDR3 runs 13 residues.

The CDR3 region is CASSLSSGEQYV. In DNA, the CDR3 is TGTGCCAGCAGCTTATCCTCCGGTGAGCAGTACGTC. This chain connects TRBV7-9 to TRBJ2-7; D is uncertain. V dropped 2 bases and J dropped 7 bases, with 9 bases sitting between them. CDR3 length: 12 amino acids. Germline V gene sequence: CDR1 SEHNR, CDR2 FQNEAQ (reference sequence).

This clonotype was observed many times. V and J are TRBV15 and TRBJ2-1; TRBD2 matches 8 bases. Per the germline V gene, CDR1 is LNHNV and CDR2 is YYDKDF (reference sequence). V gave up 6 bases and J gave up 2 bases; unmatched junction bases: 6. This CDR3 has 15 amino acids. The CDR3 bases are TGTGCCACCAGTTCCGGGGGGGCCCCCTACAATGAGCAGTTCTTC. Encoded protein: CATSSGGAPYNEQFF.

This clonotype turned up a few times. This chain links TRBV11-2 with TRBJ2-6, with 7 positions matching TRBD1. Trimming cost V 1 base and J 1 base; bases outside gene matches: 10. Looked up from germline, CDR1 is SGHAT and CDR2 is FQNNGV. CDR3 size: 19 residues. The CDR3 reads CASSLARTGRGSGANVLTF. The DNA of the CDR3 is TGTGCCAGCAGCTTAGCCCGGACAGGTCGGGGATCTGGGGCCAACGTCCTGACTTTC.

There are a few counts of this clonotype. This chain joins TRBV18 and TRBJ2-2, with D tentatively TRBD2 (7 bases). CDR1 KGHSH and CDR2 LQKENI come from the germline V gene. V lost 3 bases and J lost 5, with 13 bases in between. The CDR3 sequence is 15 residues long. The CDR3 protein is CASSPSRGPTGELFF. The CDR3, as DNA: TGTGCCAGCTCACCCTCGCGGGGGCCTACCGGGGAGCTGTTTTTT.

The CDR3 region has the DNA TGTGCCAGCAGCCGCCACTGGGGAGCGAACACTGAAGCTTTCTTT. Its translation is CASSRHWGANTEAFF. This chain uses TRBV7-6 with TRBJ1-1; D remains ambiguous. The CDR3 is 15 amino acids. V lost 5 bases to trimming and J lost 1 base, with 14 bases between them. CDR1 SGHVS and CDR2 FNYEAQ come from the germline V gene.

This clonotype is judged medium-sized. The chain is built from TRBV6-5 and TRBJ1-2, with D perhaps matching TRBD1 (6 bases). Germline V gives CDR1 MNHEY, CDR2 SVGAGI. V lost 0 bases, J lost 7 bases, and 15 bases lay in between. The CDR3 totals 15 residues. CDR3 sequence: CASSYSTGTSGGYTF. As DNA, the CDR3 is TGTGCCAGCAGTTACTCGACTGGGACATCGGGTGGCTACACCTTC.

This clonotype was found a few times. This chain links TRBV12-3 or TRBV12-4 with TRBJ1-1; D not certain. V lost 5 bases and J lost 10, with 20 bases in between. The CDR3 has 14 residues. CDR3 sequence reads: CASSGGTSVRGAFF. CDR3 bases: TGTGCCAGCAGTGGCGGTACGTCGGTTCGAGGAGCTTTCTTT.

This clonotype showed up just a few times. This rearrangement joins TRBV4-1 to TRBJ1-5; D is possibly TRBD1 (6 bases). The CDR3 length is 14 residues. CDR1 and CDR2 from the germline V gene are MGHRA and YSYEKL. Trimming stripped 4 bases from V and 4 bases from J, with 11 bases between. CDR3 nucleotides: TGCGCCAGCAGCCCCGGGACACTTAATCAGCCCCAGCATTTT. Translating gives CASSPGTLNQPQHF.

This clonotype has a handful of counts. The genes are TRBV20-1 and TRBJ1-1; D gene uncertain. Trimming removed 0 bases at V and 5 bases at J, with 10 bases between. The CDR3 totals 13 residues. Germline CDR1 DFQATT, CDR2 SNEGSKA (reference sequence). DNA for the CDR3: TGCAGTGCTAGAGATGGGGTGGGGACTGAAGCTTTCTTT. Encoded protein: CSARDGVGTEAFF.

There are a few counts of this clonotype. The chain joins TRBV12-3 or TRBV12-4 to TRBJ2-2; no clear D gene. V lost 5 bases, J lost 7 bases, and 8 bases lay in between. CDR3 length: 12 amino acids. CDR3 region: CASSPNIGELFF. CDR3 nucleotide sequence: TGTGCCAGCAGTCCCAATATCGGGGAGCTGTTTTTT.

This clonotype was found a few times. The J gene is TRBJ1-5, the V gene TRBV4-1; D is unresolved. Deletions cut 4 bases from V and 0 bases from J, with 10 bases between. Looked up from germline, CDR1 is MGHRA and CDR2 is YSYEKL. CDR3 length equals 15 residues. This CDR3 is CASSPHGNSNQPQHF. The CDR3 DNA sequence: TGCGCCAGCAGCCCCCACGGGAATAGCAATCAGCCCCAGCATTTT.

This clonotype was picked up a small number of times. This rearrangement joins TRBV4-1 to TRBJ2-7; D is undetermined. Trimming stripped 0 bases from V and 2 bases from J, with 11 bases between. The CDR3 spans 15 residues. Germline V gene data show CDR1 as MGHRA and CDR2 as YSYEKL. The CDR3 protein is CASSQEPRRTYEQYF. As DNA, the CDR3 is TGCGCCAGCAGCCAAGAACCACGCAGAACCTACGAGCAGTACTTC.

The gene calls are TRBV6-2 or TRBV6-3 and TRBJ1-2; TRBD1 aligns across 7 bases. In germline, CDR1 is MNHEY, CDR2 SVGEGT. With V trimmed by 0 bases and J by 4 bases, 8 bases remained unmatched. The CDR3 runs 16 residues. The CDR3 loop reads CASSYSPGQPSYGYTF. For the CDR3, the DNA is TGTGCCAGCAGTTACTCCCCGGGACAGCCGAGCTATGGCTACACCTTC.

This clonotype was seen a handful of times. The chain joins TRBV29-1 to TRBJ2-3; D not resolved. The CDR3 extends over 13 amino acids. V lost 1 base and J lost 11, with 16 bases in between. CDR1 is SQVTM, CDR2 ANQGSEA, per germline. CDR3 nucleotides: TGCAGCGTTGAAGGCAGGCGTGCATATGGGCAGTATTTT. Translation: CSVEGRRAYGQYF.

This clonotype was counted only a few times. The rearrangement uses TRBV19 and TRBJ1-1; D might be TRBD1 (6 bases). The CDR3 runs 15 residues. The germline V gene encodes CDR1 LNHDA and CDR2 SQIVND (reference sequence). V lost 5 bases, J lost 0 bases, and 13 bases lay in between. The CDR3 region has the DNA TGTGCCAGTAGTCCGGACAGTTTCATGAACACTGAAGCTTTCTTT. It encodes CASSPDSFMNTEAFF.

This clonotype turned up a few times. CDR3 nucleotide sequence: TGTGCCAGCAGCGTAGCGGGGGGGCCAGATGAGCAGTTCTTC. This codes for CASSVAGGPDEQFF. The chain is built from TRBV9 and TRBJ2-1; 8 nucleotides agree with TRBD2. The CDR3 runs to 14 residues. Germline V gene data show CDR1 as SGDLS and CDR2 as YYNGEE. Unmatched junction bases numbered 4, after V lost 0 bases and J lost 8 bases.

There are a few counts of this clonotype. Here the CDR3 DNA reads TGCGCCAGCAGCCCAGACAGGGGGGACTATGGCTACACCTTC. Translating gives CASSPDRGDYGYTF. The chain combines TRBV4-1 with TRBJ1-2; 9 bases map to TRBD1. Germline V gives CDR1 MGHRA, CDR2 YSYEKL. CDR3 length: 14 amino acids. Trimming at V came to 4 bases and at J to 3 bases, leaving 3 bases not matched to a gene.

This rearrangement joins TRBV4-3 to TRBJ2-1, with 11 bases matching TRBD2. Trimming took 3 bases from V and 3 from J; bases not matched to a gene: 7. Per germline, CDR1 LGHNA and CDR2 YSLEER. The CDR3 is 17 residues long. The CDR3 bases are TGCGCCAGCAGCCAGGAACTAGCGGGGGCTAACTACAATGAGCAGTTCTTC. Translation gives CASSQELAGANYNEQFF.

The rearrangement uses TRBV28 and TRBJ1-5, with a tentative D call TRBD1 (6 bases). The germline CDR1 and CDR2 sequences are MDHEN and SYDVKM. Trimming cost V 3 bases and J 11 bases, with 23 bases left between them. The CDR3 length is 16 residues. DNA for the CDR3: TGTGCCAGCAGTTTCCTTAAGCGGGACACCCGAGAGGCCCAGCATTTT. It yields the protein CASSFLKRDTREAQHF.

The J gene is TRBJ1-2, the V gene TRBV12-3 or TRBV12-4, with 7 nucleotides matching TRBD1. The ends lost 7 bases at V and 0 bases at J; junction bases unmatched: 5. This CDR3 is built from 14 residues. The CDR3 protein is CASTPGTANYGYTF. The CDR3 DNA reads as TGTGCCAGCACCCCCGGGACAGCTAACTATGGCTACACCTTC.